Presented here are 21 T cell receptor beta chains from one specimen sequenced in a study of radiotherapy plus CTLA-4 blockade in lung cancer. Repertoires were generated with immunoSEQ multiplex PCR, while TCRdb's copy carries only in-frame clones and drops some. This table holds about 98,000 clones, around 86% found once. The specimen comprised peripheral blood, sampled from a patient treated with radiotherapy plus ipilimumab. These receptors all stem from a human donor with non-small cell lung cancer who had a partial response to radiotherapy plus ipilimumab.

Only one count was recorded for this clone. The V and J genes are TRBV6-5 and TRBJ2-7, with D possibly being TRBD1 (5 bases). V lost 5 bases to trimming and J lost 1 base, with 12 bases between them. The CDR3 sequence is 14 residues long. CDR1 MNHEY and CDR2 SVGAGI come from the germline V gene. The CDR3 bases are TGTGCCAGCAGTGAAAAGGGGAATTCCTACGAGCAGTACTTC. As protein: CASSEKGNSYEQYF.

A single count supports this clone. The gene calls are TRBV29-1 and TRBJ1-2, with no clear D. Trimming left V 4 bases short and J 4 bases short, with 7 bases between. This CDR3 comprises 11 residues. Germline CDR1 reads SQVTM; CDR2 reads ANQGSEA. The DNA of the CDR3 is TGCAGCGTTGGCGTCGGCTATGGCTACACCTTC. Protein: CSVGVGYGYTF.

The chain recombines TRBV18 with TRBJ1-4; 7 bases match TRBD1. Per germline, CDR1 KGHSH and CDR2 LQKENI. Losses at the gene ends were 3 bases for V and 0 bases for J; bases not matched to a gene: 7. CDR3 length: 17 residues. The CDR3 is CASSPKDRLATNEKLFF. The CDR3 nucleotides are TGTGCCAGCTCACCGAAGGACAGGCTTGCAACTAATGAAAAACTGTTTTTT.

This chain uses TRBV6-5 with TRBJ2-3; tentatively, D is TRBD1 (6 bases). The V and J ends lost 8 bases and 3 bases respectively, with 15 bases between them. Germline V gives CDR1 MNHEY, CDR2 SVGAGI. This CDR3 region has 14 residues. The CDR3 spells CASSLNRDTDTQYF. CDR3 in DNA: TGTGCCAGCTCCCTAAACAGGGATACAGATACGCAGTATTTT.

V usage is TRBV11-2 and J usage is TRBJ2-1, with D perhaps matching TRBD1 (6 bases). This CDR3 comprises 15 residues. Trimming left V 0 bases short and J 2 bases short, with 8 bases between. CDR1 and CDR2 (germline): SGHAT, FQNNGV. The CDR3 sequence is CASSLETGPYNEQFF. CDR3 nucleotide sequence: TGTGCCAGCAGCTTAGAAACAGGGCCCTACAATGAGCAGTTCTTC.

J is TRBJ1-6 and V is TRBV30; D is undetermined. Trimming removed 0 bases at V and 15 bases at J, with 9 bases between. CDR3 length equals 11 residues. CDR1 and CDR2 (germline): GTSNPN, SVGIG (reference sequence). The CDR3 protein is CAWSVTHGLHF. The CDR3 region has the DNA TGTGCCTGGAGTGTAACACATGGCCTCCACTTT.

J is TRBJ2-3 and V is TRBV28, with TRBD2 identical over 7 bases. This CDR3 is built from 12 residues. Per the germline V gene, CDR1 is MDHEN and CDR2 is SYDVKM. Trimming cost V 9 bases and J 0 bases; bases outside gene matches: 0. The CDR3 is CASSGSTDTQYF. Written as DNA, the CDR3 is TGTGCCAGTAGCGGGAGCACAGATACGCAGTATTTT.

The chain is built from TRBV27 and TRBJ2-7, with 8 nucleotides matching TRBD1. Germline trimming cut 6 bases from V and 6 bases from J; bases unmatched to any gene: 13. The CDR3 length is 15 residues. Germline values: CDR1 MNHEY, CDR2 SMNVEV (reference sequence). The CDR3: CASSPTQTGGTEQYF. CDR3 nucleotides: TGTGCCAGCAGCCCCACGCAAACAGGGGGTACCGAGCAGTACTTC.

The gene calls are TRBV5-4 and TRBJ2-5; the match to TRBD2 covers 11 bases. The V gene's germline CDR1 is SGHNT and CDR2 YYREEE (reference sequence). CDR3 size: 16 residues. V was clipped by 4 bases and J by 1 base; unmatched bases: 6. The DNA of the CDR3 is TGTGCCAGCAGCGCTCTAGCGGGAGGAATCCAAGAGACCCAGTACTTC. As protein: CASSALAGGIQETQYF.

V gene TRBV6-6 combines with J gene TRBJ1-1; D unresolved. There are 13 residues in the CDR3. Trimming removed 0 bases from V and 10 bases from J, with 12 bases in between. CDR1 MNHNY and CDR2 SVGAGI come from the germline V gene (reference sequence). The CDR3 protein is CASSYSMAGRAFF. CDR3 DNA: TGTGCCAGCAGTTACTCGATGGCTGGGAGAGCTTTCTTT.

This clone has only one observation. This chain uses TRBV27 with TRBJ2-5; 9 bases map to TRBD1. The V gene's germline CDR1 is MNHEY and CDR2 SMNVEV (reference sequence). The J segment lost 1 base and the V segment lost 5 bases, leaving 5 bases of the junction unmatched. The CDR3 runs 15 residues. CDR3 protein: CASSIQTGGQETQYF. CDR3 in DNA: TGTGCCAGCAGTATTCAGACAGGGGGCCAAGAGACCCAGTACTTC.

CDR3 sequence: CASTQTGQNQPQHF. The CDR3 nucleotides are TGTGCCAGTACTCAGACAGGGCAGAATCAGCCCCAGCATTTT. V is TRBV28 and J is TRBJ1-5, with TRBD1 matching 7 bases. This CDR3 is built from 14 residues. Germline CDR1 and CDR2: MDHEN and SYDVKM. V was clipped by 9 bases and J by 4 bases; unmatched bases: 9. Full variable domain (rest looked up from reference TRBV28 and TRBJ1-5): DVKVTQSSRYLVKRTGEKVFLECVQDMDHENMFWYRQDPGLGLRLIYFSYDVKMKEKGDIPEGYSVSREKKERFSLILESASTNQTSMYLCASTQTGQNQPQHFGDGTRLSIL.

This chain connects TRBV2 to TRBJ2-5, with D possibly TRBD2 on 6 matching bases. CDR1 is SNHLY, CDR2 FYNNEI, per germline. V gave up 4 bases and J gave up 3 bases, with 12 bases separating them. The CDR3 spans 14 residues. The CDR3 DNA is TGTGCCAGCAGTGGGGGGACTGGTAAAGAGACCCAGTACTTC. Translated, it gives CASSGGTGKETQYF.

The chain combines TRBV27 with TRBJ1-2, with D unclear. Germline V gene lookup returns CDR1 MNHEY and CDR2 SMNVEV (reference sequence). The V end lost 3 bases, the J end lost 6 bases, and 17 bases lay between the germline ends. The CDR3 totals 15 residues. CDR3 bases: TGTGCCAGCAGTTTTATCGCGCCGGGGTCGGATGGCTACACCTTC. Translating it yields CASSFIAPGSDGYTF.

The chain carries TRBV6-6 and TRBJ1-1, with D perhaps TRBD1 (5 bases). This CDR3 is built from 14 residues. V lost 2 bases and J 4 bases, leaving 11 bases between the germline ends. Germline lookup yields CDR1 MNHNY and CDR2 SVGAGI (reference sequence). This CDR3 reads CASSYPGTTTEAFF. As DNA, the CDR3 is TGTGCCAGCAGTTACCCAGGGACTACCACTGAAGCTTTCTTT.

The V gene is TRBV5-1, the J gene TRBJ2-7, with 9 bases matching TRBD1. Trimming cost V 4 bases and J 2 bases; bases outside gene matches: 7. Germline CDR1 reads SGHRS; CDR2 reads YFSETQ. This CDR3 is 15 amino acids long. CDR3 nucleotides: TGCGCCAGCAGCACTACAGGGGGCCGAACCTACGAGCAGTACTTC. Protein sequence: CASSTTGGRTYEQYF.

This clone was seen a few times. The chain links TRBV9 to TRBJ2-1, with 7 bases aligning to TRBD2. Germline CDR1 and CDR2: SGDLS and YYNGEE. V was pared by 4 bases and J by 9 bases, with 13 bases of the junction left unmatched. The CDR3 has 15 amino acids. The CDR3 loop reads CASSLRDYLPTEQFF. For the CDR3, the DNA is TGTGCCAGCAGCCTCCGGGACTACCTCCCCACTGAGCAGTTCTTC.

The chain recombines TRBV29-1 with TRBJ2-2; D possibly corresponds to TRBD2 (6 bases). The CDR3 runs to 14 residues. Germline V gene data show CDR1 as SQVTM and CDR2 as ANQGSEA. Trimming left V 6 bases short and J 4 bases short, with 15 bases between. CDR3 sequence: CSVPQQGGTGELFF. Here the CDR3 DNA reads TGCAGCGTCCCACAGCAGGGAGGCACCGGGGAGCTGTTTTTT.

The J gene is TRBJ2-5, the V gene TRBV5-1; D is undetermined. This CDR3 comprises 12 residues. CDR1 and CDR2 from the germline V gene are SGHRS and YFSETQ. Between the trimmed V and J ends, which lost 4 bases and 0 bases, there was a span of 4 bases. CDR3 DNA sequence: TGCGCCAGCAGCCGTGACCAAGAGACCCAGTACTTC. This sequence encodes CASSRDQETQYF.

V usage is TRBV7-2 and J usage is TRBJ1-6; D uncertain. Germline-derived CDR1 and CDR2 are SGHTA and FQGNSA. CDR3 size: 16 residues. The V gene lost 2 bases and the J gene lost 2 bases, with 10 bases spanning the gap. CDR3 coding DNA: TGTGCCAGCAGCTTAACCCCCCGGGCCTATAATTCACCCCTCCACTTT. Protein sequence: CASSLTPRAYNSPLHF. Full variable domain (outside the CDR3, taken from reference TRBV7-2 and TRBJ1-6): GAGVSQSPSNKVTEKGKDVELRCDPISGHTALYWYRQSLGQGLEFLIYFQGNSAPDKSGLPSDRFSAERTGGSVSTLTIQRTQQEDSAVYLCASSLTPRAYNSPLHFGNGTRLTVT.

J is TRBJ2-5 and V is TRBV15; tentatively, D is TRBD2 (7 bases). V was cut by 5 bases and J by 11 bases, with 18 bases left in between. From germline, CDR1 is LNHNV and CDR2 YYDKDF (reference sequence). This CDR3 has 13 residues. In DNA form, the CDR3 reads TGTGCCACCAGCCCAGGGGAGGGGCGGGAGCAGTACTTC. It yields the protein CATSPGEGREQYF.